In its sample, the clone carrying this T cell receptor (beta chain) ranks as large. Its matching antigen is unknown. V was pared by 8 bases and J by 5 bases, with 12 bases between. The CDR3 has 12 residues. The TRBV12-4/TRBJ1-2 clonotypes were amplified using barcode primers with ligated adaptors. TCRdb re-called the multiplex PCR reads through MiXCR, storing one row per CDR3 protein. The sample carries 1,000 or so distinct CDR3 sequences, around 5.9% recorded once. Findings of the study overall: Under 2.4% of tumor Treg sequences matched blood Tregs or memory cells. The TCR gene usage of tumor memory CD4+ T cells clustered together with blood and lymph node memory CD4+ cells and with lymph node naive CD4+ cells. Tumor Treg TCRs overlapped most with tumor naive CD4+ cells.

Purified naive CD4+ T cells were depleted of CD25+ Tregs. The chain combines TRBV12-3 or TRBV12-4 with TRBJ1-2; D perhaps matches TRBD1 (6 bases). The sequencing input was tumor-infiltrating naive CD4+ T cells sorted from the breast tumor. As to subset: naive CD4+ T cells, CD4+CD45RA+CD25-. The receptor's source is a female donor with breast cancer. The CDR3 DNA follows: TGTGCCAGCCAACAGGGAGGGTATGGCTACACCTTC. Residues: CASQQGGYGYTF.